These T cell receptor beta chains were read from a single sample in a study of blood T cell repertoires in COVID-19. Method: immunoSEQ multiplex PCR; TCRdb's copy keeps in-frame clones and lacks some. The sample lists 300,000 to 350,000 clones, roughly 90% occurring once. The material sequenced was peripheral blood. The receptors stem from a woman aged 25 to 39 with COVID-19, enrolled during active disease. CDR3s include the opening cysteine and the closing phenylalanine or tryptophan. D genes are given only for firm matches. A clone size is listed for some rows: how often the clone was seen (once, few, many), or a class if it is expanded.

d_call: TRBD1; v_call: TRBV2; clone_size: NA; j_call: TRBJ2-7; cdr3_nt: TGTGCCAGCAGGCAGACCGGGACAGGGGCTTCCTACGAGCAGTACTTC; cdr3_aa: CASRQTGTGASYEQYF
d_call: TRBD1; v_call: TRBV2; clone_size: NA; j_call: TRBJ1-2; cdr3_nt: TGTGCCAGCCGAGCCGGGACAGGGGATGGCTACACCTTC; cdr3_aa: CASRAGTGDGYTF
d_call: NA; v_call: TRBV25-1; clone_size: NA; j_call: TRBJ2-5; cdr3_nt: TGTGCCAGCAGTGATCACTACGCGCAGGAGACCCAGTACTTC; cdr3_aa: CASSDHYAQETQYF
d_call: NA; v_call: TRBV6-6; clone_size: NA; j_call: TRBJ2-1; cdr3_nt: TGTGCCAGCAGTTACTCGGAGGCATTGAGGACGCCGTTCTTC; cdr3_aa: CASSYSEALRTPFF
d_call: NA; v_call: TRBV5-6; clone_size: NA; j_call: TRBJ2-3; cdr3_nt: TGTGCCAGCAGCTTTCTTTCGGGATTGATAACAGATACGCAGTATTTT; cdr3_aa: CASSFLSGLITDTQYF
d_call: TRBD1; v_call: TRBV7-8; clone_size: once; j_call: TRBJ1-4; cdr3_nt: TGTGCCAGCAGCGAGGGAGACAGGGGAACTAATGAAAAACTGTTTTTT; cdr3_aa: CASSEGDRGTNEKLFF
d_call: NA; v_call: TRBV27; clone_size: NA; j_call: TRBJ2-2; cdr3_nt: TGTGCCAGTTCCCGGGGGAGTGGGGCCGGGGAGCTGTTTTTT; cdr3_aa: CASSRGSGAGELFF
d_call: NA; v_call: TRBV5-1; clone_size: NA; j_call: TRBJ2-7; cdr3_nt: TGCGCCAGCAGCTTGGATCGGACTCTCCCCTACGAGCAGTACTTC; cdr3_aa: CASSLDRTLPYEQYF
d_call: TRBD1; v_call: TRBV5-1; clone_size: NA; j_call: TRBJ1-3; cdr3_nt: TGCGCCAGCAGCTTGGGGACAGGGGGAAACACCATATATTTT; cdr3_aa: CASSLGTGGNTIYF
d_call: NA; v_call: TRBV4-2; clone_size: NA; j_call: TRBJ2-1; cdr3_nt: TGTGCCAGCAGCCAAGAACTAGTTAGGAATGAGCAGTTCTTC; cdr3_aa: CASSQELVRNEQFF
d_call: TRBD1; v_call: TRBV10-2; clone_size: NA; j_call: TRBJ2-7; cdr3_nt: TGCGCCAGCAGCTTCACAGGGGATTCCTACGAGCAGTACTTC; cdr3_aa: CASSFTGDSYEQYF
d_call: NA; v_call: TRBV6-5; clone_size: NA; j_call: TRBJ1-6; cdr3_nt: TGTGCCAGCGCCGGGTGGTCCTATAATTCACCCCTCCACTTT; cdr3_aa: CASAGWSYNSPLHF
d_call: TRBD1; v_call: TRBV7-8; clone_size: NA; j_call: TRBJ2-2; cdr3_nt: TGTGCCAGCAGCTCCACCGGGACAGGGACTGGGGAGCTGTTTTTT; cdr3_aa: CASSSTGTGTGELFF
d_call: NA; v_call: TRBV30; clone_size: NA; j_call: TRBJ1-2; cdr3_nt: TGTGCCTGGAGTGTACAGGTGGAGTATGGCTACACCTTC; cdr3_aa: CAWSVQVEYGYTF
d_call: NA; v_call: TRBV3-1/TRBV3-2; clone_size: NA; j_call: TRBJ1-1; cdr3_nt: TGTGCCAGCAGCCAAGAGGTGAGGGAAACTGAAGCTTTCTTT; cdr3_aa: CASSQEVRETEAFF
d_call: NA; v_call: TRBV18; clone_size: NA; j_call: TRBJ2-5; cdr3_nt: TGTGCCAGCTCATCTGAGACCCAGTACTTC; cdr3_aa: CASSSETQYF
d_call: NA; v_call: TRBV9; clone_size: once; j_call: TRBJ2-3; cdr3_nt: TGTGCCAGCAGCAGGCCGGGGGCAGATACGCAGTATTTT; cdr3_aa: CASSRPGADTQYF
d_call: TRBD2; v_call: TRBV11-2; clone_size: NA; j_call: TRBJ2-7; cdr3_nt: TGTGCCAGCAGCTTAGTAAGCGGGGGCCACTACGAGCAGTACTTC; cdr3_aa: CASSLVSGGHYEQYF
d_call: NA; v_call: TRBV6-5; clone_size: NA; j_call: TRBJ1-2; cdr3_nt: TGTGCCAGCAGCTCCGGACAGAACTATGGCTACACCTTC; cdr3_aa: CASSSGQNYGYTF
d_call: TRBD2; v_call: TRBV9; clone_size: NA; j_call: TRBJ2-7; cdr3_nt: TGTGCCAGCAGCGTAGGAGCGGGAGCCTACGAGCAGTACTTC; cdr3_aa: CASSVGAGAYEQYF
d_call: NA; v_call: TRBV24-1; clone_size: NA; j_call: TRBJ1-5; cdr3_nt: TGTGCCACCAGTTCCCCAGGAGGCGGTCAGCCCCAGCATTTT; cdr3_aa: CATSSPGGGQPQHF
d_call: TRBD2; v_call: TRBV18; clone_size: NA; j_call: TRBJ2-3; cdr3_nt: TGTGCCAGCTCACCCGGGGGGGGCACAGATACGCAGTATTTT; cdr3_aa: CASSPGGGTDTQYF
d_call: NA; v_call: TRBV27; clone_size: NA; j_call: TRBJ1-1; cdr3_nt: TGTGCCAGCAGTCTTACGGGGGGCACTGAAGCTTTCTTT; cdr3_aa: CASSLTGGTEAFF
d_call: TRBD1; v_call: TRBV9; clone_size: NA; j_call: TRBJ1-5; cdr3_nt: TGTGCCAGCAGCACCTCCGACAGGGTTAATCAGCCCCAGCATTTT; cdr3_aa: CASSTSDRVNQPQHF
d_call: TRBD1; v_call: TRBV12-5; clone_size: once; j_call: TRBJ1-5; cdr3_nt: TGTGCTAGTGGTTTCTTTAGGGACAGGGGCTTTCAGCCCCAGCATTTT; cdr3_aa: CASGFFRDRGFQPQHF
d_call: NA; v_call: TRBV28; clone_size: NA; j_call: TRBJ1-3; cdr3_nt: TGTGCCAGCAGTACCTCAGGGTCTGGAAACACCATATATTTT; cdr3_aa: CASSTSGSGNTIYF
d_call: NA; v_call: TRBV5-1; clone_size: NA; j_call: TRBJ2-1; cdr3_nt: TGCGCCAGCAGCTTGGAACAGGTGCATGGTGAGCAGTTCTTC; cdr3_aa: CASSLEQVHGEQFF
d_call: TRBD1; v_call: TRBV2; clone_size: NA; j_call: TRBJ1-2; cdr3_nt: TGTGCCAGCACCCAAGAGGACAGGGAGGGCTACACCTTC; cdr3_aa: CASTQEDREGYTF
d_call: NA; v_call: TRBV29-1; clone_size: NA; j_call: TRBJ1-2; cdr3_nt: TGCAGCGCCTCGACCGGGTCTATCTATGGCTACACCTTC; cdr3_aa: CSASTGSIYGYTF
d_call: NA; v_call: TRBV12-3/TRBV12-4; clone_size: NA; j_call: TRBJ2-7; cdr3_nt: TGTGCCAGCAGTACCCGAGCCTACGAGCAGTACTTC; cdr3_aa: CASSTRAYEQYF
d_call: TRBD2; v_call: TRBV28; clone_size: few; j_call: TRBJ2-4; cdr3_nt: TGTGCCAGCAGAACTCCGGGACTAGCGGGAGCAGAAAACATTCAGTACTTC; cdr3_aa: CASRTPGLAGAENIQYF
d_call: NA; v_call: TRBV6-5; clone_size: NA; j_call: TRBJ2-2; cdr3_nt: TGTGCCAGCAGTTATTTAAGAACTTCCGCCGGGGAGCTGTTTTTT; cdr3_aa: CASSYLRTSAGELFF
d_call: NA; v_call: TRBV5-6; clone_size: once; j_call: TRBJ1-2; cdr3_nt: TGTGCCAGCAGCTTGGCCACTGCGGGGTATGGCTACACCTTC; cdr3_aa: CASSLATAGYGYTF
d_call: NA; v_call: TRBV5-1; clone_size: NA; j_call: TRBJ1-4; cdr3_nt: TGCGCCAGCAGCTTTCAGTCAACTAATGAAAAACTGTTTTTT; cdr3_aa: CASSFQSTNEKLFF
d_call: NA; v_call: TRBV11-2; clone_size: NA; j_call: TRBJ2-4; cdr3_nt: TGTGCCAGCAGCGGGACAAACAACGCCGAAAACATTCAGTACTTC; cdr3_aa: CASSGTNNAENIQYF
d_call: TRBD1; v_call: TRBV28; clone_size: NA; j_call: TRBJ1-5; cdr3_nt: TGTGCCAGCAGTTTATCCCTCCCGGGACAGGGGAACGCATTTAGCAATCAGCCCCAGCATTTT; cdr3_aa: CASSLSLPGQGNAFSNQPQHF
d_call: TRBD2; v_call: TRBV5-8; clone_size: NA; j_call: TRBJ2-5; cdr3_nt: TGTGCCAGCAGCTTGGTTCCCAGCGGGAGCGCAAGTTTGAAGACCCAGTACTTC; cdr3_aa: CASSLVPSGSASLKTQYF
d_call: TRBD1; v_call: TRBV5-8; clone_size: NA; j_call: TRBJ1-2; cdr3_nt: TGTGCCAGCATCACCGGGACAGCCTATGGCTACACCTTC; cdr3_aa: CASITGTAYGYTF
d_call: TRBD1; v_call: TRBV15; clone_size: NA; j_call: TRBJ1-2; cdr3_nt: TGTGCCACCAGCAGAGATCGGGGGACAGGCAGCAGCTACACCTTC; cdr3_aa: CATSRDRGTGSSYTF
d_call: NA; v_call: TRBV20-1; clone_size: NA; j_call: TRBJ1-2; cdr3_nt: TGCAGTGCTAGTATAGGGGGAAACTATGGCTACACCTTC; cdr3_aa: CSASIGGNYGYTF
d_call: NA; v_call: TRBV29-1; clone_size: NA; j_call: TRBJ1-1; cdr3_nt: TGCAGCGTTGCGACAGTCACCCTGCCAGTAAACACTGAAGCTTTCTTT; cdr3_aa: CSVATVTLPVNTEAFF
d_call: NA; v_call: TRBV5-1; clone_size: NA; j_call: TRBJ2-3; cdr3_nt: TGCGCCAGCAGCCCCGGAGGAGTATGGGATACGCAGTATTTT; cdr3_aa: CASSPGGVWDTQYF
d_call: TRBD1; v_call: TRBV9; clone_size: once; j_call: TRBJ2-3; cdr3_nt: TGTGCCAGCAGCGTAGGACAGGGGTCAGATACGCAGTATTTT; cdr3_aa: CASSVGQGSDTQYF
d_call: NA; v_call: TRBV28; clone_size: few; j_call: TRBJ2-7; cdr3_nt: TGTGCCAGCAGTTTGGAGACAGGTCTGTACGAGCAGTACTTC; cdr3_aa: CASSLETGLYEQYF
d_call: NA; v_call: TRBV16; clone_size: NA; j_call: TRBJ2-2; cdr3_nt: TGTGCCAGCAGCCCCAATCCACAGAACACCGGGGAGCTGTTTTTT; cdr3_aa: CASSPNPQNTGELFF
d_call: NA; v_call: TRBV20-1; clone_size: NA; j_call: TRBJ1-1; cdr3_nt: TGCAGTGCTAGTGGGCAGCCAGGGAGGGGTATTAACACTGAAGCTTTCTTT; cdr3_aa: CSASGQPGRGINTEAFF
d_call: NA; v_call: TRBV6-5; clone_size: NA; j_call: TRBJ1-3; cdr3_nt: TGTGCCACCAAAACTTCAGGGGACACCATATATTTT; cdr3_aa: CATKTSGDTIYF
d_call: TRBD1; v_call: TRBV7-9; clone_size: few; j_call: TRBJ1-2; cdr3_nt: TGTGCCAGCAGCTTGGGACAGGGAAACTATGGCTACACCTTC; cdr3_aa: CASSLGQGNYGYTF
d_call: NA; v_call: TRBV6-6; clone_size: NA; j_call: TRBJ2-7; cdr3_nt: TGTGCCAGCAGCCCCCCCGACACCTACGAGCAGTACTTC; cdr3_aa: CASSPPDTYEQYF
d_call: TRBD1; v_call: TRBV6-1; clone_size: few; j_call: TRBJ2-1; cdr3_nt: TGTGCCAGCAGTGAAGGACAGGGCCCTTACAATGAGCAGTTCTTC; cdr3_aa: CASSEGQGPYNEQFF
d_call: TRBD1; v_call: TRBV27; clone_size: NA; j_call: TRBJ2-5; cdr3_nt: TGTGCCAGCAGGGGCTTGACGTGGACAGGGGATGGGCTGTTTCAAGAGACCCAGTACTTC; cdr3_aa: CASRGLTWTGDGLFQETQYF
d_call: TRBD2; v_call: TRBV5-1; clone_size: NA; j_call: TRBJ2-1; cdr3_nt: TGCGCCAGCAGCGCGACTAGCGTGTACAATGAGCAGTTCTTC; cdr3_aa: CASSATSVYNEQFF
d_call: TRBD1; v_call: TRBV11-2; clone_size: NA; j_call: TRBJ2-2; cdr3_nt: TGTGCCAGCAGCTTATCCGGGACAGGGTTCACCGGGGAGCTGTTTTTT; cdr3_aa: CASSLSGTGFTGELFF
d_call: NA; v_call: TRBV2; clone_size: once; j_call: TRBJ2-1; cdr3_nt: TGTGCCAGCAGTGGGGACTCCCGCTACAATGAGCAGTTCTTC; cdr3_aa: CASSGDSRYNEQFF
d_call: NA; v_call: TRBV30; clone_size: NA; j_call: TRBJ2-5; cdr3_nt: TGTGCCTGGAGACAGGGTCAGGAGACCCAGTACTTC; cdr3_aa: CAWRQGQETQYF
d_call: NA; v_call: TRBV5-1; clone_size: NA; j_call: TRBJ2-5; cdr3_nt: TGCGCCAGCAGCTTGGAGTCCAGGGCTGGGGAGACCCAGTACTTC; cdr3_aa: CASSLESRAGETQYF
d_call: NA; v_call: TRBV2; clone_size: NA; j_call: TRBJ2-5; cdr3_nt: TGTGCCAGCAGGGGTACCGGGGAACGGGGAAAGACCCAGTACTTC; cdr3_aa: CASRGTGERGKTQYF
d_call: TRBD1; v_call: TRBV4-1; clone_size: NA; j_call: TRBJ1-1; cdr3_nt: TGCGCCAGCAGCCAAGAACGCAGGACAGGGGGGCAGGGCACTGAAGCTTTCTTT; cdr3_aa: CASSQERRTGGQGTEAFF
d_call: NA; v_call: TRBV30; clone_size: NA; j_call: TRBJ1-5; cdr3_nt: TGTGCCTGGAGTGCGGGAGGAAATCAGCCCCAGCATTTT; cdr3_aa: CAWSAGGNQPQHF
d_call: TRBD1; v_call: TRBV18; clone_size: NA; j_call: TRBJ1-2; cdr3_nt: TGTGCCAGCTCACCTCGGGACAGCCCTCGGGACTATGGCTACACCTTC; cdr3_aa: CASSPRDSPRDYGYTF